Described below is a single T cell receptor (beta chain) sequence and its context. Antigen unknown. This sample was included in a study of radiation and T cells in renal cell carcinoma. Points from the study as a whole: Intratumoral heterogeneity was not captured in these approximately 0.91 g regions. Compared with controls, irradiated tumors showed greater TCR clonality. Compared with controls, irradiated tumors had more, larger dominant CDR3 motifs.

Generated by immunoSEQ multiplex PCR, the TCRdb table keeps only in-frame clones and is missing some. The data hold some 25,000 clones, with 58% observed a single time. CDR3 size: 17 residues. Germline V gene sequence: CDR1 LNHDA, CDR2 SQIVND (reference sequence). The V gene lost 7 bases and the J gene lost 0 bases, with 19 bases spanning the gap. As to treatment: treatment-naive control, cytoreductive nephrectomy. Control tumor donors were a few females and some ten males, median age around 57 years. This TCR was recovered from a man aged 35-49 years with renal cell carcinoma. Sequences were derived from tumor tissue, sampled from a patient whose treatment was nephrectomy without radiotherapy. The V gene is TRBV19, the J gene TRBJ1-5; weak D call: TRBD1 (6 bases). The CDR3 DNA follows: TGTGCCAGTAATGGGGGGGCAGGAATCAGTAGCAATCAGCCCCAGCATTTT. This translates into CASNGGAGISSNQPQHF. The full variable domain, with the rest looked up from reference TRBV19 and TRBJ1-5, is DGGITQSPKYLFRKEGQNVTLSCEQNLNHDAMYWYRQDPGQGLRLIYYSQIVNDFQKGDIAEGYSVSREKKESFPLTVTSAQKNPTAFYLCASNGGAGISSNQPQHFGDGTRLSIL.